A selection of T cell receptor beta chains follows, all from one sample in a study of cytomegalovirus exposure and HLA in healthy donors. Only in-frame clones appear in the TCRdb table, and some are missing; sequencing was by immunoSEQ multiplex PCR. The table shows roughly 230,000 clones, with roughly 87% occurring only once. The sequenced sample was PBMCs. The receptor set was obtained from a woman younger than 45 in good health and CMV-seronegative. CDR3s include the opening cysteine and the closing phenylalanine or tryptophan.

V	length	J	CDR3
TRBV4-3	15	TRBJ1-5	CASSQDRDPNQPQHF
TRBV4-3	16	TRBJ1-4	CASSQVFSSANEKLFF
TRBV19	15	TRBJ2-7	CASSASGTGSYEQYF
TRBV27	15	TRBJ2-7	CASSLGTSGTHEQYF
TRBV25-1	15	TRBJ2-5	CASSEYRGPGETQYF
TRBV5-1	13	TRBJ2-7	CASSLNRGYEQYF
TRBV9	14	TRBJ2-7	CASSLDRGGGEQYF
TRBV10-3	13	TRBJ2-7	CASVGAYSYEQYF
TRBV4-3	15	TRBJ1-4	CASSQGQGYNEKLFF
TRBV2	14	TRBJ2-7	CASTSRPTTYEQYF
TRBV7-9	15	TRBJ2-7	CASSLFTSGSYEQYF
TRBV5-4	17	TRBJ2-3	CASSGLTSGSSTDTQYF
TRBV28	12	TRBJ1-2	CASSFQVYGYTF
TRBV28	16	TRBJ1-2	CASHTLGRNSNYGYTF
TRBV7-7	14	TRBJ2-2	CASSLRGNTGELFF
TRBV18	14	TRBJ2-3	CASSSAGLTDTQYF
TRBV7-8	14	TRBJ2-7	CASSLVSGSYEQYF
TRBV2	16	TRBJ2-2	CASMPGLAGYTGELFF
TRBV6-5	15	TRBJ2-7	CASSSPGRAIYEQYF
TRBV9	15	TRBJ1-1	CASSASGTSGTEAFF
TRBV7-6	17	TRBJ2-3	CASSSRTSGTSTDTQYF
TRBV14	15	TRBJ2-5	CASSQDWPAQETQYF
TRBV29-1	11	TRBJ2-7	CSVEKANEQYF
TRBV18	15	TRBJ2-1	CASSLGQIVYNEQFF
TRBV11-3	11	TRBJ2-3	CASSYTDTQYF
TRBV5-6	15	TRBJ2-5	CASSYTGGWQETQYF
TRBV28	16	TRBJ2-5	CASSPGVQGASETQYF
TRBV7-6	11	TRBJ1-4	CASRGQGILFF
TRBV6-1	15	TRBJ1-5	CASSGGQPGNQPQHF
TRBV27	13	TRBJ2-5	CASSYGLGETQYF
TRBV11-2	14	TRBJ1-2	CASSGRDSGYGYTF
TRBV7-9	14	TRBJ1-2	CAGAVAPDFYGYTF
TRBV7-9	14	TRBJ1-2	CASSQGQGIYGYTF
TRBV6-6	14	TRBJ2-2	CASSYGQGVGELFF
TRBV29-1	17	TRBJ2-3	CSVGGLAGVPRTDTQYF
TRBV15	13	TRBJ2-5	CATGWGRKETQYF
TRBV7-9	14	TRBJ2-1	CASSSSGSHNEQFF
TRBV11-2	16	TRBJ2-7	CASSLLLGQGAYEQYF
TRBV27	18	TRBJ2-7	CASTLHPSSPTLYYEQYF
TRBV25-1	15	TRBJ2-1	CASSEPGLVYNEQFF
TRBV6-5	11	TRBJ2-1	CASSRGNEQFF
TRBV19	15	TRBJ2-7	CASTPRSGGTYEQYF
TRBV28	14	TRBJ1-5	CASRGGGSNQPQHF
TRBV5-6	13	TRBJ2-7	CASSPGGTYEQYF
TRBV29-1	16	TRBJ1-2	CSVVNAGWIGNYGYTF
TRBV10-2	14	TRBJ2-3	CASLAGRSTDTQYF
TRBV15	17	TRBJ2-3	CATSRDDLRILTDTQYF
TRBV2	14	TRBJ1-2	CASRVTQGSYGYTF
TRBV4-3	12	TRBJ2-1	CASSQLAGEQFF
TRBV30	15	TRBJ2-2	CAWRHAGTVLGELFF
TRBV19	14	TRBJ2-7	CASSELVSSYEQYF
TRBV5-1	16	TRBJ2-5	CASSLSAVGSQETQYF
TRBV5-4	13	TRBJ2-7	CASSFSDSYEQYF
TRBV6-5	14	TRBJ2-7	CASSYRDGAYEQYF
TRBV28	17	TRBJ1-2	CASSLQPGTGGVGGYTF
TRBV5-1	16	TRBJ2-3	CASSPGGGPYTDTQYF
TRBV27	14	TRBJ2-3	CASSLSGVSQSKYF